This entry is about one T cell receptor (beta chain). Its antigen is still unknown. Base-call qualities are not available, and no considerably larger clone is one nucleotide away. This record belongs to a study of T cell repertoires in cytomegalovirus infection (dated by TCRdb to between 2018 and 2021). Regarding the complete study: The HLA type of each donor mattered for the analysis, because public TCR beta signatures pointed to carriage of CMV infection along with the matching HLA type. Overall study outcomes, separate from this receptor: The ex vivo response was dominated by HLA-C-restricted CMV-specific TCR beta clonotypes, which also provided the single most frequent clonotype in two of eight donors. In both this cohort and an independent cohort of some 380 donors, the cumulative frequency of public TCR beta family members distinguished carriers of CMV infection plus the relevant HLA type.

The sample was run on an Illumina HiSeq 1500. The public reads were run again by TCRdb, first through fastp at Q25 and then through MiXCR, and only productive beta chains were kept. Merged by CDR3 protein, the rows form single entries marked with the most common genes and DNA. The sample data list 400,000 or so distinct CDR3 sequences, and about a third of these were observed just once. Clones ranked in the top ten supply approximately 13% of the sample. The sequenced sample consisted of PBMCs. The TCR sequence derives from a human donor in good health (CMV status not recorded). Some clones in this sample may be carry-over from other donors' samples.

CDR3 reads: CASGAGANVLTF. The nucleotides read TGTGCCAGCGGTGCAGGGGCCAACGTCCTGACTTTC. The chain was built from TRBV6-5 and TRBJ2-6, with the D segment identity uncertain. V is pared back by 8 bases and J by 4 bases, with 6 bases lying between the germline termini. Including the terminal cysteine and phenylalanine, the CDR3 comprises 12 residues. Kept here is only the CDR3 DNA, which spans 36 bases and is read in frame from base 1. The germline V gene supplies CDR1 MNHEY and CDR2 SVGAGI.